Described below is a single T cell receptor beta chain sequence and its context. Profiling relied on immunoSEQ multiplex PCR, and the TCRdb table lists in-frame clones only, not all of them. The table has under 200,000 clones, over 65% seen once. The data were taken from a study of cytotoxic CD8 clonotypes in ibrutinib-treated CLL. Study as a whole: An average of 255,043 productive templates and tens of thousands of productive rearrangements was obtained per sample.

CDR1 is MNHEY and CDR2 is SMNVEV in the germline V gene (reference sequence). This CDR3 spans 14 amino acids. Between the trimmed V and J ends, which lost 3 bases and 4 bases, there was a span of 10 bases. The sequencing used PBMCs, collected after 12 months of ibrutinib treatment. The chain recombines TRBV27 with TRBJ1-5; D is possibly TRBD1 (5 bases). The TCR was taken from a human donor with chronic lymphocytic leukemia. The CDR3 DNA sequence: TGTGCCAGCAGTTTGGGAGGGGCAAATCAGCCCCAGCATTTT. It translates to CASSLGGANQPQHF.